Below are 18 T cell receptor beta chains sequenced from a single sample in a study of T cells after yellow fever vaccination. TCRdb re-called the 5' RACE reads with MiXCR, one entry per CDR3 protein. In the table there are hundreds of thousands of distinct CDR3 sequences, roughly 13% of which are singletons. The input for sequencing was PBMCs, taken on the day of the yellow fever booster vaccination. These receptors were taken from a man aged 25 to 40 who received the YFV17D yellow fever vaccine.

The chain uses TRBV5-6 and TRBJ2-5, with D possibly TRBD1 on 6 matching bases. This CDR3 region has 13 residues. CDR1 is SGHDT, CDR2 YYEEEE, per germline. Trimming stripped 4 bases from V and 3 bases from J, with 10 bases between. The CDR3 spells CASSPGDKETQYF. CDR3 in DNA: TGTGCCAGCAGCCCAGGGGATAAAGAGACCCAGTACTTC.

This clonotype has ten or more counts. The chain links TRBV5-1 to TRBJ2-6, with a tentative D call TRBD1 (7 bases). Looked up from germline, CDR1 is SGHRS and CDR2 is YFSETQ. With 2 bases removed from V and 0 bases from J, the gap between germline ends came to 12 bases. The CDR3 has 17 residues. CDR3 in DNA: TGCGCCAGCAGCTTTACCAGGGGGGCCTCTGGGGCCAACGTCCTGACTTTC. Translated: CASSFTRGASGANVLTF.

This clonotype was counted only a few times. The chain links TRBV6-5 to TRBJ2-1; 9 bases fit TRBD2. Trimming at V came to 6 bases and at J to 9 bases, leaving 3 bases not matched to a gene. The V gene's germline CDR1 is MNHEY and CDR2 SVGAGI. This CDR3 region has 12 residues. CDR3 region: CASRGLAREQFF. The CDR3 DNA reads as TGTGCCAGCAGGGGACTAGCCCGTGAGCAGTTCTTC.

This chain connects TRBV7-2 to TRBJ1-5; possible D gene TRBD1, 6 bases. The CDR3 has 13 residues. Germline V CDR1 and CDR2: SGHTA, FQGNSA. With 4 bases removed from V and 5 bases from J, the gap between germline ends came to 9 bases. The CDR3 DNA follows: TGTGCCAGCAGCTCAGACAGGTATCAGCCCCAGCATTTT. The encoded protein is CASSSDRYQPQHF.

The gene calls are TRBV20-1 and TRBJ2-3, with unresolved D. In germline, CDR1 is DFQATT, CDR2 SNEGSKA (reference sequence). V was trimmed by 4 bases and J by 5 bases, leaving 13 bases between them. CDR3 size: 13 residues. CDR3 nucleotides: TGCAGTGCTACCCCGGGCCTTAGAGATACGCAGTATTTT. Its translation is CSATPGLRDTQYF.

The chain uses TRBV2 and TRBJ2-4; perhaps TRBD1 as D (6 bases). The end of the DNA aligns better with TRBJ2-1, so the J call may be wrong. CDR1 and CDR2 from the germline V gene are SNHLY and FYNNEI. The CDR3 loop spans 15 amino acids. In DNA, the CDR3 is TGTGCCAGCAGTGAGGGAGCAGGGGCGAGAAACATTCAGTTCTTC. Translated: CASSEGAGARNIQFF.

This chain connects TRBV20-1 to TRBJ2-1, with unresolved D. Trimming left V 6 bases short and J 8 bases short, with 14 bases between. There are 12 residues in the CDR3. CDR1 DFQATT and CDR2 SNEGSKA come from the germline V gene (reference sequence). The DNA of the CDR3 is TGCAGTGCCACGACCCCTACCCATGAGCAGTTCTTC. Translating gives CSATTPTHEQFF.

The chain has TRBV15 and TRBJ1-6, with TRBD1 as a possible D gene (6 bases). This CDR3 contains 15 residues. Germline V gives CDR1 LNHNV, CDR2 YYDKDF (reference sequence). The V end lost 5 bases, the J end lost 10 bases, and 18 bases lay between the germline ends. CDR3 loop: CATSRQEASVSPLHF. In DNA form, the CDR3 reads TGTGCCACCAGCCGACAGGAGGCAAGTGTGTCACCCCTCCACTTT.

This clonotype was detected a few times. The V call is TRBV20-1, the J call TRBJ2-1; D not resolved. Trimming cost V 2 bases and J 0 bases, with 14 bases left between them. Germline V lookup: CDR1 DFQATT, CDR2 SNEGSKA (reference sequence). The CDR3 contains 16 residues. In nucleotides, the CDR3 is TGCAGTGCTAGAATCGCCCCGGATCCCTCCTACAATGAGCAGTTCTTC. Translation gives CSARIAPDPSYNEQFF.

V is TRBV7-2 and J is TRBJ2-7, with D possibly being TRBD2 (5 bases). The CDR3 totals 15 residues. Trimming pared 4 bases from V and 6 bases from J, leaving 19 bases between. Looked up from germline, CDR1 is SGHTA and CDR2 is FQGNSA. This chain's CDR3 is CASSWPSCLMPEQYF. The CDR3 DNA sequence: TGTGCCAGCAGCTGGCCTAGCTGCCTTATGCCCGAGCAGTACTTC.

This clonotype was observed a handful of times. This chain connects TRBV5-1 to TRBJ1-2; TRBD1 agrees at 11 bases. CDR1 is SGHRS, CDR2 YFSETQ, per germline. The V gene end was trimmed by 2 bases and the J gene end by 8 bases; junction bases not matched to a gene: 8. The CDR3 length is 15 residues. The CDR3 bases are TGCGCCAGCAGCTTAGCCGGGACAGGGGGACGCGGCTACACCTTC. Translation gives CASSLAGTGGRGYTF. Variable domain in full (rest from reference TRBV5-1 and TRBJ1-2): KAGVTQTPRYLIKTRGQQVTLSCSPISGHRSVSWYQQTPGQGLQFLFEYFSETQRNKGNFPGRFSGRQFSNSRSEMNVSTLELGDSALYLCASSLAGTGGRGYTFGSGTRLTVV.

This clonotype was counted a few times. This rearrangement joins TRBV14 to TRBJ2-1; maybe TRBD2 (5 bases). This CDR3 has 15 amino acids. Germline V gene sequence: CDR1 SGHDN, CDR2 FVKESK. Trimming cost V 5 bases and J 4 bases, with 15 bases left between them. CDR3 in amino acids: CASSKSLAAYNEQFF. The DNA for the CDR3 is TGTGCCAGCAGCAAAAGCCTAGCCGCGTACAATGAGCAGTTCTTC.

The table lists this clonotype with a few counts. The chain links TRBV5-1 to TRBJ1-1; D uncertain. Germline values: CDR1 SGHRS, CDR2 YFSETQ. The CDR3 runs to 14 residues. V shed 0 bases and J shed 2 bases, with 8 bases lying between them. CDR3 coding DNA: TGCGCCAGCAGCTTGGCCTGGAGCAACACTGAAGCTTTCTTT. Encoded protein: CASSLAWSNTEAFF.

This clonotype was counted between two and nine times. The chain uses TRBV2 and TRBJ2-4, with D uncertain. In germline, CDR1 is SNHLY, CDR2 FYNNEI. The CDR3 spans 11 residues. Trimming took 6 bases from V and 2 from J, leaving 2 bases between them. The CDR3 DNA reads as TGTGCCAGCAGCCCCAAAAACATTCAGTACTTC. Encoded protein: CASSPKNIQYF.

The rearrangement links TRBV27 to TRBJ2-7; the match to TRBD2 covers 8 bases. V lost 9 bases to trimming and J lost 3 bases; unmatched junction nucleotides: 7. The CDR3 is made up of 13 amino acids. From germline, CDR1 is MNHEY and CDR2 SMNVEV (reference sequence). CDR3 loop: CARSGGWNYEQYF. The DNA for the CDR3 is TGTGCCAGGAGCGGGGGTTGGAACTACGAGCAGTACTTC.

Only a few counts were recorded for this clonotype. This chain joins TRBV20-1 and TRBJ2-4; either TRBD1 or TRBD2 may supply D (5 bases each). This CDR3 comprises 16 residues. The germline CDR1 and CDR2 sequences are DFQATT and SNEGSKA (reference sequence). Trimming took 4 bases from V and 0 from J, leaving 16 bases between them. The CDR3 DNA reads TGCAGTGCTAACCGGGACGAGGTACTAGCCAAAAACATTCAGTACTTC. Translation gives CSANRDEVLAKNIQYF.

This chain uses TRBV7-2 with TRBJ2-7; D is undetermined. CDR3 size: 14 residues. CDR1 is SGHTA and CDR2 is FQGNSA in the germline V gene. Trimming left V 3 bases short and J 3 bases short, with 12 bases between. In DNA form, the CDR3 reads TGTGCCAGCAGCTTCGGATCCGCTATCTACGAGCAGTACTTC. This translates into CASSFGSAIYEQYF. The entire variable domain, with the rest obtained from reference TRBV7-2 and TRBJ2-7, is as follows: GAGVSQSPSNKVTEKGKDVELRCDPISGHTALYWYRQSLGQGLEFLIYFQGNSAPDKSGLPSDRFSAERTGGSVSTLTIQRTQQEDSAVYLCASSFGSAIYEQYFGPGTRLTVT.

The chain links TRBV7-9 to TRBJ1-2; D ambiguous. The CDR3 has 11 residues. V lost 3 bases to trimming and J lost 9 bases, with 8 bases between them. In germline, CDR1 is SEHNR, CDR2 FQNEAQ (reference sequence). CDR3 amino acids: CASSLTLRYTF. Here the CDR3 DNA reads TGTGCCAGCAGCTTGACCCTACGCTACACCTTC.